These 26 T cell receptor beta chains came from one sample sequenced in a study of beta chain features in type 1 diabetes. Antigens of these TCRs are unknown. Isolated RNA was reverse transcribed in full, so expressed TCRB transcripts were sequenced. Sequencing was performed with immunoSEQ multiplex PCR; in TCRdb, only in-frame clones are kept and a portion is missing. The sample holds approximately 41,000 clones, around 63% seen once. Findings and limits, study-wide: For Type 1 diabetes patients, all four CD4+ subsets carried TCRB CDR3s that were moderately but significantly shorter.

Sequencing was carried out using Tregs from blood. All receptors derive from a man aged 25-40 years with type 1 diabetes. Some clones in this sample may be carry-over from other donors' samples.

This clone occurred a few times. Relative to the germline gene, one junction end is altered; a read error may explain this. V and J are TRBV7-9 and TRBJ2-3; D possibly corresponds to TRBD1 (5 bases). The CDR3 has 14 amino acids. CDR1 and CDR2 (germline): SEHNR, FQNEAQ (reference sequence). CDR3 amino acids: CASSLGWGTDTQYF. CDR3 nucleotides: TGTGCCAGCAGCTTAGGTTGGGGCACGGATACGCAGTATTTT.

The chain uses TRBV7-2 and TRBJ2-5; D perhaps matches TRBD1 (6 bases). CDR3 size: 14 residues. The V end lost 6 bases, the J end lost 7 bases, and 18 bases lay between the germline ends. Germline V lookup: CDR1 SGHTA, CDR2 FQGNSA. This CDR3 is CASRSTGLTGTQYF. The CDR3 bases are TGTGCCAGCAGATCTACAGGGCTGACGGGGACCCAGTACTTC.

The chain joins TRBV11-3 to TRBJ2-1; 10 nucleotides agree with TRBD1. The CDR3 has 15 amino acids. The J segment lost 5 bases and the V segment lost 5 bases, leaving 6 bases of the junction unmatched. Germline lookup yields CDR1 SGHNT and CDR2 YENEEA. The CDR3, as DNA: TGTGCCAGCAGCGTAGGGGGGACAGGGGACAATGAGCAGTTCTTC. Translated: CASSVGGTGDNEQFF.

DNA of the CDR3: TGCAGCGTGGGGGGTCGGAGGCAAGAGACCCAGTACTTC. This sequence encodes CSVGGRRQETQYF. The genes are TRBV29-1 and TRBJ2-5, with D possibly TRBD2 on 6 matching bases. V was shortened by 6 bases and J by 2 bases, with 13 bases between the two germline ends. This CDR3 has 13 amino acids. Germline V gives CDR1 SQVTM, CDR2 ANQGSEA.

V and J are TRBV7-2 and TRBJ2-2; possibly TRBD1 for D (6 bases). V was shortened by 5 bases and J by 5 bases, with 9 bases between the two germline ends. Looked up from germline, CDR1 is SGHTA and CDR2 is FQGNSA. The CDR3 has 13 residues. The CDR3, as DNA: TGTGCCAGCAGCGCGAGGGGGACCGGGGAGCTGTTTTTT. It translates to CASSARGTGELFF. Full variable domain (missing parts from reference TRBV7-2 and TRBJ2-2): GAGVSQSPSNKVTEKGKDVELRCDPISGHTALYWYRQSLGQGLEFLIYFQGNSAPDKSGLPSDRFSAERTGGSVSTLTIQRTQQEDSAVYLCASSARGTGELFFGEGSRLTVL.

The chain employs TRBV5-5 and TRBJ2-1; D possibly corresponds to TRBD2 (5 bases). Trimming took off 1 base at V and 5 bases at J, with 10 bases between the two ends. Germline CDR1 reads SGHKS; CDR2 reads YYEKEE (reference sequence). CDR3 size: 14 residues. CDR3 sequence (DNA): TGTGCCAGCAGCTTGAGCGGAGTCAACAATGAGCAGTTCTTC. Protein sequence: CASSLSGVNNEQFF.

The CDR3 loop reads CSVQGQGLAGYTF. The CDR3, as DNA: TGCAGCGTTCAAGGACAGGGGCTTGCCGGCTACACCTTC. This chain joins TRBV29-1 and TRBJ1-2, with 9 bases identical to TRBD1. Germline CDR1 reads SQVTM; CDR2 reads ANQGSEA. V lost 5 bases and J lost 8; bases outside the gene matches: 9. The CDR3 loop spans 13 amino acids.

A few counts support this clone. The chain joins TRBV7-9 to TRBJ2-2; TRBD1 agrees at 9 bases. Germline-derived CDR1 and CDR2 are SEHNR and FQNEAQ (reference sequence). Trimming took 4 bases from V and 5 from J; bases not matched to a gene: 8. This CDR3 region has 16 residues. The CDR3 region is CASSSGTGRITGELFF. As DNA, the CDR3 is TGTGCCAGCAGCTCAGGGACAGGGAGGATTACCGGGGAGCTGTTTTTT.

This clone was found a few times. This chain uses TRBV14 with TRBJ2-3, with D tentatively TRBD2 (6 bases). The CDR3 consists of 14 residues. Germline loops: CDR1 SGHDN, CDR2 FVKESK. Trimming shortened V by 3 bases and J by 7 bases, and 14 bases separated the two germline ends. DNA of the CDR3: TGTGCCAGCAGCCAGCCGGGACTGACAAATACGCAGTATTTT. Protein: CASSQPGLTNTQYF.

This chain uses TRBV7-2 with TRBJ2-7; D possibly corresponds to TRBD1 (5 bases). Trimming removed 2 bases at V and 0 bases at J, with 11 bases between. CDR3 length: 15 amino acids. CDR1 SGHTA and CDR2 FQGNSA come from the germline V gene. The CDR3 spells CASSLFPDTSYEQYF. The CDR3 DNA is TGTGCCAGCAGCTTATTTCCGGACACCTCCTACGAGCAGTACTTC.

J is TRBJ2-7 and V is TRBV5-1; TRBD1 aligns across 8 bases. This CDR3 has 14 amino acids. Germline V gene sequence: CDR1 SGHRS, CDR2 YFSETQ. Unmatched junction bases numbered 6, after V lost 4 bases and J lost 3 bases. The CDR3 bases are TGCGCCAGCAGCCAGGGGGCCGGCGGCTACGAGCAGTACTTC. Protein: CASSQGAGGYEQYF.

The chain carries TRBV7-9 and TRBJ1-1; D is uncertain. The CDR3 runs 13 residues. The ends were cut back, 3 bases at V and 5 bases at J, with 10 bases in the middle. Looked up from germline, CDR1 is SEHNR and CDR2 is FQNEAQ (reference sequence). CDR3 sequence (DNA): TGTGCCAGCAGCTTTCCAGTGATTACTGAAGCTTTCTTT. Amino acid sequence: CASSFPVITEAFF. The variable domain in full, with the rest retrieved from reference TRBV7-9 and TRBJ1-1, is DTGVSQNPRHKITKRGQNVTFRCDPISEHNRLYWYRQTLGQGPEFLTYFQNEAQLEKSRLLSDRFSAERPKGSFSTLEIQRTEQGDSAMYLCASSFPVITEAFFGQGTRLTVV.

Comment on this clone: Since the CDR3 does not end with the conserved phenylalanine or tryptophan, this likely comes from a read error. The rearrangement links TRBV7-8 to TRBJ1-2; possibly TRBD1 for D (5 bases). Per the germline V gene, CDR1 is SGHVS and CDR2 is FQNEAQ. This CDR3 is 13 amino acids long. V lost 4 bases to trimming and J lost 3 bases, with 9 bases between them. CDR3 residues: CASSYVGHYGYTL. The DNA for the CDR3 is TGTGCCAGCAGCTATGTGGGGCACTATGGCTACACCCTC.

This chain joins TRBV6-5 and TRBJ2-7; the match to TRBD1 covers 9 bases. Germline trimming cut 0 bases from V and 3 bases from J; bases unmatched to any gene: 0. The CDR3 runs to 14 residues. Germline lookup yields CDR1 MNHEY and CDR2 SVGAGI. DNA for the CDR3: TGTGCCAGCAGTTACTCGACAGGGGGCTACGAGCAGTACTTC. Its protein is CASSYSTGGYEQYF.

This chain links TRBV7-2 with TRBJ2-5; D is perhaps TRBD1 (6 bases). The germline CDR1 and CDR2 sequences are SGHTA and FQGNSA. The ends were cut back, 3 bases at V and 2 bases at J, with 7 bases in the middle. This CDR3 contains 13 residues. The CDR3 here is CASSFTGQETQYF. The CDR3 DNA follows: TGTGCCAGCAGCTTTACAGGGCAAGAGACCCAGTACTTC.

J is TRBJ2-5 and V is TRBV5-1; D is possibly TRBD2 (6 bases). Trimming shortened V by 7 bases and J by 3 bases, and 13 bases separated the two germline ends. This CDR3 has 13 amino acids. Germline loops: CDR1 SGHRS, CDR2 YFSETQ. This chain's CDR3 is CASRWGDEETQYF. The CDR3 DNA is TGCGCCAGCCGGTGGGGGGACGAAGAGACCCAGTACTTC.

CDR3 bases: TGTGCCATCAGTGAAACAGGGGCGGCGAATGAAAAACTGTTTTTT. The encoded protein is CAISETGAANEKLFF. The chain uses TRBV10-3 and TRBJ1-4; 7 nucleotides align to TRBD1. V was pared by 3 bases and J by 5 bases, with 6 bases of the junction left unmatched. Germline assignment: CDR1 ENHRY and CDR2 SYGVKD. The CDR3 is made up of 15 amino acids.

This chain links TRBV7-2 with TRBJ2-7; the match to TRBD1 covers 8 bases. Germline loops: CDR1 SGHTA, CDR2 FQGNSA. CDR3 length: 15 residues. With V trimmed by 5 bases and J by 6 bases, 12 bases remained unmatched. Here the CDR3 reads CASSPRSPGQGEQYF. CDR3 sequence (DNA): TGTGCCAGCAGCCCCCGGAGCCCAGGACAGGGCGAGCAGTACTTC.

The chain has TRBV12-5 and TRBJ2-7; 8 nucleotides line up with TRBD1. The V segment lost 6 bases and the J segment 3 bases; nucleotides outside the gene matches: 16. Per the germline V gene, CDR1 is LGHNT and CDR2 is FRNRAP. The CDR3 has 17 amino acids. CDR3 DNA: TGTGCTAGTGGCCCTACCGACGAATTGGACAGGGACTACGAGCAGTACTTC. Its protein product is CASGPTDELDRDYEQYF.

This clone was counted a few times. CDR3 sequence: CASSGGAGGYF. CDR3 in DNA: TGTGCCAGCAGTGGCGGGGCAGGAGGCTATTTT. This chain connects TRBV2 to TRBJ2-3, with D possibly matching TRBD2 (6 bases). V was cut by 4 bases and J by 15 bases, with 14 bases left in between. The CDR3 is made up of 11 amino acids. Germline lookup yields CDR1 SNHLY and CDR2 FYNNEI.

The chain combines TRBV18 with TRBJ1-2, with 8 bases matching TRBD1. This CDR3 region has 15 residues. J lost 6 bases, V lost 3 bases, and 9 bases had no gene match. Germline-derived CDR1 and CDR2 are KGHSH and LQKENI. Written as DNA, the CDR3 is TGTGCCAGCTCACCGTCCCAGGGGGCCTCTCATGGCTACACCTTC. Protein product: CASSPSQGASHGYTF.

The count of this clone is one. The V call is TRBV5-4, the J call TRBJ2-7, with D maybe TRBD1 (5 bases). CDR3 length equals 14 residues. V shed 0 bases and J shed 2 bases, with 9 bases lying between them. Germline V CDR1 and CDR2: SGHNT, YYREEE (reference sequence). CDR3 coding DNA: TGTGCCAGCAGCTTGGAAAGGGGCGCCTACGAGCAGTACTTC. It encodes CASSLERGAYEQYF.

V and J are TRBV7-2 and TRBJ2-2, with D maybe TRBD2 (6 bases). The CDR3 covers 14 residues. V was clipped by 5 bases and J by 6 bases, with 13 bases between them. Germline V lookup: CDR1 SGHTA, CDR2 FQGNSA. CDR3 protein: CASSNRLVPGELFF. The CDR3 nucleotides read TGTGCCAGCAGCAACCGACTAGTTCCCGGGGAGCTGTTTTTT.

This chain links TRBV15 with TRBJ2-1; 9 bases line up with TRBD2. Germline V lookup: CDR1 LNHNV, CDR2 YYDKDF (reference sequence). The CDR3 contains 17 residues. The V gene end was trimmed by 0 bases and the J gene end by 4 bases; junction bases not matched to a gene: 7. The CDR3 sequence: CATSRDEWTSEYNEQFF. The DNA for the CDR3 is TGTGCCACCAGCAGAGATGAGTGGACTAGCGAATACAATGAGCAGTTCTTC.

The V gene is TRBV7-2, the J gene TRBJ1-3; 7 bases fit TRBD1. CDR3 length equals 16 residues. J was trimmed by 2 bases and V by 5 bases; bases with no gene match: 9. Germline V gene data show CDR1 as SGHTA and CDR2 as FQGNSA. The CDR3 sequence is CASSPRQGTAGNTIYF. The DNA of the CDR3 is TGTGCCAGCAGCCCCAGACAGGGAACAGCTGGAAACACCATATATTTT.

J is TRBJ2-2 and V is TRBV5-1, with a weak D call TRBD1 (5 bases). Germline-derived CDR1 and CDR2 are SGHRS and YFSETQ. CDR3 length equals 16 residues. The V gene lost 6 bases and the J gene lost 1 base, with 16 bases spanning the gap. CDR3 region: CASTDQGTGNTGELFF. The DNA of the CDR3 is TGCGCCAGCACTGACCAGGGAACGGGGAACACCGGGGAGCTGTTTTTT.